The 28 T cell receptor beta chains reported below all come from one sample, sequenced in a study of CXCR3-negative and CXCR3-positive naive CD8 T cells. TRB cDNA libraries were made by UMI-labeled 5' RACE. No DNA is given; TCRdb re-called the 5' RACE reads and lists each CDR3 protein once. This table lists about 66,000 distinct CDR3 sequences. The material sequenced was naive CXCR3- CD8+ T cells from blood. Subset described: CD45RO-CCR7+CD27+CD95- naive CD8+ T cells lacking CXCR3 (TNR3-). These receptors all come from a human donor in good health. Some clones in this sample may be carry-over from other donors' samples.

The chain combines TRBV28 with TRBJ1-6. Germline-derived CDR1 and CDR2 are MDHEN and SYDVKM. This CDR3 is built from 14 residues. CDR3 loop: CASSFGSYNSPLHF.

The CDR3 here is CASSFVGLSSPLHF. The V call is TRBV5-1, the J call TRBJ1-6. The V gene's germline CDR1 is SGHRS and CDR2 YFSETQ. The length of the CDR3 is 14 residues.

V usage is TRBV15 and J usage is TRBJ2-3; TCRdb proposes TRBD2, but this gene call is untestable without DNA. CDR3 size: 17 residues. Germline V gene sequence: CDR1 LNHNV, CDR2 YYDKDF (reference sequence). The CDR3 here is CATSRDQAGGRADTQYF.

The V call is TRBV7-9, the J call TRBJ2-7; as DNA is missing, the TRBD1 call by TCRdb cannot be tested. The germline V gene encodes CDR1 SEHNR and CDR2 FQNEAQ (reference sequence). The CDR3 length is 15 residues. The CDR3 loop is CASSFRQGLSYEQYF.

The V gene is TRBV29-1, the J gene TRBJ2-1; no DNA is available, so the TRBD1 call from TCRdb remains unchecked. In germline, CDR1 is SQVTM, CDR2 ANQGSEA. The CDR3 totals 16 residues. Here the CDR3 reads CSVEDQDKLIYNEQFF.

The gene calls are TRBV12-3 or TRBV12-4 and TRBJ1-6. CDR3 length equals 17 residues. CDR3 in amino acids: CASSLGRPSSYNSPLHF.

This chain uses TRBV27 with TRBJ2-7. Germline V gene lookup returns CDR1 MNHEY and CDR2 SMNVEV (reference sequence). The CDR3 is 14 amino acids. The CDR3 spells CASSLSPGAYEQYF.

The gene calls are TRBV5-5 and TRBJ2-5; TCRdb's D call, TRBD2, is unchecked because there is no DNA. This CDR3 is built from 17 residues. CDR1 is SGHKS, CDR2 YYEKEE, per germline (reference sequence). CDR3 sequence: CASSPDYLYDHEETQYF. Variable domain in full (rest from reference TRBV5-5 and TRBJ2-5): DAGVTQSPTHLIKTRGQQVTLRCSPISGHKSVSWYQQVLGQGPQFIFQYYEKEERGRGNFPDRFSARQFPNYSSELNVNALLLGDSALYLCASSPDYLYDHEETQYFGPGTRLLVL.

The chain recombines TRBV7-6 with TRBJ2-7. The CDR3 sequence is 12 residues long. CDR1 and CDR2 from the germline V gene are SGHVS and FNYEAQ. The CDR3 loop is CASSPVDYEQYF.

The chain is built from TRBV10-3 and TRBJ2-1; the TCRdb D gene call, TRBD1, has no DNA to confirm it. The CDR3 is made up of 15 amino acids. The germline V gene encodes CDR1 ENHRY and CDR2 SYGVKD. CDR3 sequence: CAISTKTGGYNEQFF.

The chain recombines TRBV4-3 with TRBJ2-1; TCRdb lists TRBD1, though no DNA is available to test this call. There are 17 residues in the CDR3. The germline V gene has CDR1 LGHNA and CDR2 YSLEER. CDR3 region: CASSQDGGPLRQIGQFF.

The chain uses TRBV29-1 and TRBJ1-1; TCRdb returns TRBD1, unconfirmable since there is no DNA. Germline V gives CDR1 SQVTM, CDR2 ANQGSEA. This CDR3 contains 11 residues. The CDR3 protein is CTGWGGHEAFF.

CDR3 sequence reads: CSVVGQGTTKNIQYF. V is TRBV29-1 and J is TRBJ2-4; as DNA is missing, the TRBD1 call by TCRdb cannot be tested. The CDR3 covers 15 residues. CDR1 is SQVTM and CDR2 is ANQGSEA in the germline V gene.

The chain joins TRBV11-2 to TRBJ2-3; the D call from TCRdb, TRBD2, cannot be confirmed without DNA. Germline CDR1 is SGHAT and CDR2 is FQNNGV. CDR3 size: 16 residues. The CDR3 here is CASSQGLAGPTDTQYF. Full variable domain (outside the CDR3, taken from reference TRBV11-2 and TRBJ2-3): EAGVAQSPRYKIIEKRQSVAFWCNPISGHATLYWYQQILGQGPKLLIQFQNNGVVDDSQLPKDRFSAERLKGVDSTLKIQPAKLEDSAVYLCASSQGLAGPTDTQYFGPGTRLTVL.

CDR3 sequence reads: CSARDIAGEDNEQFF. The chain employs TRBV20-1 and TRBJ2-1; the TCRdb call, TRBD2, lacks DNA for checking. Germline V lookup: CDR1 DFQATT, CDR2 SNEGSKA (reference sequence). This CDR3 is built from 15 residues.

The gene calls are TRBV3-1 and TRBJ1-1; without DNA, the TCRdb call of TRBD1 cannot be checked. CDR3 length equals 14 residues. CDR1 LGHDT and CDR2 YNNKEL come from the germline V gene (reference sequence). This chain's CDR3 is CASSRDRSGTEAFF.

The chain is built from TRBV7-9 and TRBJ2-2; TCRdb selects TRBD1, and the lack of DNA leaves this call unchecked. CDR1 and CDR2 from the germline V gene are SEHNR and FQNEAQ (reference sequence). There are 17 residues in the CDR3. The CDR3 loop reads CASSSTGTGDSTGELFF.

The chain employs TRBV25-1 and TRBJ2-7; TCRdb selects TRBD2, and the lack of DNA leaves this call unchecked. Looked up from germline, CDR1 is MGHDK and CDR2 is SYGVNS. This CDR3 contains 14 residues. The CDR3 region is CASSELAGTYEQYF.

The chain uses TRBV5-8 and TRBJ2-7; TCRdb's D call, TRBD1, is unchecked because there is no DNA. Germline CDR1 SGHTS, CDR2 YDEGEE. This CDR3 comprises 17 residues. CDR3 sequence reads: CASSLGPPGRSSYEQYF.

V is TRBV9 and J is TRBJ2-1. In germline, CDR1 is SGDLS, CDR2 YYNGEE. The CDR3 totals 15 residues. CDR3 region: CASSVSGRSLNEQFF.

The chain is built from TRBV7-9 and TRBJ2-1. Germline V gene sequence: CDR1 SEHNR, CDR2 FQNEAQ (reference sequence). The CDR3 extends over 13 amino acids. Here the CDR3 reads CASSLGFPNEQFF.

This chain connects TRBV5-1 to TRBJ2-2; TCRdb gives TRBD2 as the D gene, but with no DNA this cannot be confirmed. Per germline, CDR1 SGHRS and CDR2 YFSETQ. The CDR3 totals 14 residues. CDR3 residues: CASSPAGNTGELFF. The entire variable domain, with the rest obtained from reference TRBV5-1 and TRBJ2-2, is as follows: KAGVTQTPRYLIKTRGQQVTLSCSPISGHRSVSWYQQTPGQGLQFLFEYFSETQRNKGNFPGRFSGRQFSNSRSEMNVSTLELGDSALYLCASSPAGNTGELFFGEGSRLTVL.

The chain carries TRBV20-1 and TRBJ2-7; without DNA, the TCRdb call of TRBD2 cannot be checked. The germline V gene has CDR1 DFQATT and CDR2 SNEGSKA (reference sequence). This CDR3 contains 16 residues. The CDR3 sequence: CSARDLSSGSINEQYF.

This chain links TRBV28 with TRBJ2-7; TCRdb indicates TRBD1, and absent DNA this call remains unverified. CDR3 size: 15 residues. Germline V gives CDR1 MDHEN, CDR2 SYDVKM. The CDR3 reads CASSPTGSAVYEQYF. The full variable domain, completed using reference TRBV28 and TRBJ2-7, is DVKVTQSSRYLVKRTGEKVFLECVQDMDHENMFWYRQDPGLGLRLIYFSYDVKMKEKGDIPEGYSVSREKKERFSLILESASTNQTSMYLCASSPTGSAVYEQYFGPGTRLTVT.

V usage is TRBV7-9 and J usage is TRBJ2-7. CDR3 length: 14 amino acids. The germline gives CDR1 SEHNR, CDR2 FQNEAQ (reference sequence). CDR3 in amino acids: CASSPTLSSYEQYF.

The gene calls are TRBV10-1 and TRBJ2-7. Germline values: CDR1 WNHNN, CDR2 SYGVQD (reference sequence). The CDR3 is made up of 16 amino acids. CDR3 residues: CASSESLGTSSYEQYF.

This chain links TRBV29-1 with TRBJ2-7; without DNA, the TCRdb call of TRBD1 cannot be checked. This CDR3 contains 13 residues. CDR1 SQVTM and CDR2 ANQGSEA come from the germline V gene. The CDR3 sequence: CSVDEGDPYEQYF.

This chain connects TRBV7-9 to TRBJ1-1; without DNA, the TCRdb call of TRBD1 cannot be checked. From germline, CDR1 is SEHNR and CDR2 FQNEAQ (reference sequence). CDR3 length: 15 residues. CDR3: CASSSPGTSNTEAFF.